The 18 T cell receptor beta chains listed next were all sequenced from one sample in a study of T-cell reconstitution after alpha-beta-depleted transplantation in children. Unique molecular identifiers were incorporated into the prepared TCRbeta library. TCRdb reanalysed the PCR reads using MiXCR and keeps one entry per CDR3 protein. Of approximately 350,000 distinct CDR3 sequences listed, 13% are singletons. Here the sequenced sample was PBMCs, taken from the stem cell graft. These receptors were taken from a human donor who donated a stem cell graft to a child with Fanconi anemia.

This clonotype was seen a few times. The rearrangement uses TRBV6-5 and TRBJ1-5, with D perhaps TRBD1 (5 bases). CDR1 and CDR2 from the germline V gene are MNHEY and SVGAGI. V was shortened by 2 bases and J by 1 base, with 9 bases between the two germline ends. The CDR3 contains 15 residues. The CDR3 sequence is CASSYTRDSNQPQHF. CDR3 nucleotides: TGTGCCAGCAGTTACACGAGGGACAGCAATCAGCCCCAGCATTTT.

There are many counts of this clonotype. The rearrangement joins TRBV18 to TRBJ2-3; D remains unclear. There are 12 residues in the CDR3. V gave up 4 bases and J gave up 3 bases, with 5 bases separating them. Germline values: CDR1 KGHSH, CDR2 LQKENI. CDR3 in amino acids: CASSQLTDTQYF. Written as DNA, the CDR3 is TGTGCCAGCTCACAACTTACAGATACGCAGTATTTT.

This clonotype was seen repeatedly, ten times or more. This chain links TRBV4-3 with TRBJ2-3; D is undetermined. CDR1 and CDR2 (germline): LGHNA, YSLEER. The CDR3 length is 15 residues. The ends were cut back, 2 bases at V and 1 base at J, with 10 bases in the middle. The CDR3 is CASSQMGSGTDTQYF. The CDR3 DNA is TGCGCCAGCAGCCAAATGGGGTCTGGCACAGATACGCAGTATTTT.

This clonotype was seen repeatedly, ten times or more. V and J are TRBV6-5 and TRBJ1-1; a weak D match, TRBD1 (6 bases). The CDR3 runs to 13 residues. Germline CDR1 MNHEY, CDR2 SVGAGI. Trimming removed 6 bases from V and 0 bases from J, with 8 bases in between. The CDR3 sequence: CASRQGMNTEAFF. For the CDR3, the DNA is TGTGCCAGCAGGCAGGGGATGAACACTGAAGCTTTCTTT.

The J gene is TRBJ2-2, the V gene TRBV7-6; 14 bases align to TRBD2. CDR3 length: 17 residues. In germline, CDR1 is SGHVS, CDR2 FNYEAQ. Trimming removed 5 bases from V and 0 bases from J; junction bases left unmatched: 2. In nucleotides, the CDR3 is TGTGCCAGCAGCCCGACTAGCGGGGGGGCGAACACCGGGGAGCTGTTTTTT. This encodes CASSPTSGGANTGELFF.

The chain has TRBV7-8 and TRBJ2-7; maybe TRBD2 (6 bases). V was clipped by 5 bases and J by 0 bases, with 8 bases between them. Germline assignment: CDR1 SGHVS and CDR2 FQNEAQ. The CDR3 contains 13 residues. CDR3: CASSGGFSYEQYF. In DNA form, the CDR3 reads TGTGCCAGCAGCGGGGGGTTCTCCTACGAGCAGTACTTC.

Only a few counts were recorded for this clonotype. The V and J genes are TRBV15 and TRBJ2-1; 12 nucleotides agree with TRBD2. This CDR3 comprises 16 residues. Unmatched junction bases numbered 5, after V lost 1 base and J lost 7 bases. CDR1 and CDR2 from the germline V gene are LNHNV and YYDKDF (reference sequence). The CDR3 sequence: CATSRVRLAGENEQFF. The CDR3, as DNA: TGTGCCACCAGCAGAGTGAGACTAGCGGGGGAGAATGAGCAGTTCTTC.

This clonotype showed up just a few times. The chain couples TRBV4-3 to TRBJ2-1; perhaps TRBD2 as D (6 bases). Trimming took off 4 bases at V and 3 bases at J, with 16 bases between the two ends. The CDR3 length is 16 residues. Germline V gene sequence: CDR1 LGHNA, CDR2 YSLEER. CDR3 nucleotide sequence: TGCGCCAGCAGCCCGGGAGTAGCGGAGTTCTACAATGAGCAGTTCTTC. Residues: CASSPGVAEFYNEQFF.

This clonotype has only a few counts. This chain joins TRBV7-8 and TRBJ2-1; D not certain. The CDR3 is 13 amino acids. V was cut by 2 bases and J by 9 bases, with 11 bases left in between. CDR1 is SGHVS, CDR2 FQNEAQ, per germline. CDR3 sequence (DNA): TGTGCCAGCAGCTTACCCTCAACCGTTGAGCAGTTCTTC. Translated, it gives CASSLPSTVEQFF. Drawing the rest from reference TRBV7-8 and TRBJ2-1, the complete variable domain is GAGVSQSPRYKVAKRGQDVALRCDPISGHVSLFWYQQALGQGPEFLTYFQNEAQLDKSGLPSDRFFAERPEGSVSTLKIQRTQQEDSAVYLCASSLPSTVEQFFGPGTRLTVL.

The J gene is TRBJ2-1, the V gene TRBV5-1; 13 bases fit TRBD2. The CDR3 is made up of 16 amino acids. Germline CDR1 is SGHRS and CDR2 is YFSETQ. V lost 4 bases, J lost 10 bases, and 11 bases stayed unmatched. CDR3 in DNA: TGCGCCAGCAGCGCGCTACTAGCGGGGGGGCGTGGAGAGCAGTTCTTC. It encodes CASSALLAGGRGEQFF.

This chain links TRBV29-1 with TRBJ1-3, with D unresolved. The CDR3 covers 13 residues. Trimming removed 5 bases from V and 2 bases from J, with 10 bases in between. Germline assignment: CDR1 SQVTM and CDR2 ANQGSEA. The CDR3 region has the DNA TGCAGCGTTCAAAAAGAAACTGGAAACACCATATATTTT. This encodes CSVQKETGNTIYF.

This clonotype has ten or more counts. The chain recombines TRBV9 with TRBJ1-3; possible D gene TRBD1, 5 bases. V shed 4 bases and J shed 0 bases, with 11 bases lying between them. Germline CDR1 and CDR2: SGDLS and YYNGEE. This CDR3 has 15 residues. CDR3 in amino acids: CASSLRGDSGNTIYF. The CDR3 bases are TGTGCCAGCAGCTTAAGGGGCGACTCTGGAAACACCATATATTTT.

This clonotype was recorded only once. The chain combines TRBV19 with TRBJ2-4; 9 positions match TRBD2. Germline CDR1 LNHDA, CDR2 SQIVND (reference sequence). CDR3 size: 18 residues. Losses at the gene ends were 5 bases for V and 5 bases for J; bases not matched to a gene: 16. CDR3 nucleotides: TGTGCCAGTAGTCGACTCCTCCTTAGCGGGGGCCACGAAAACATTCAGTACTTC. It yields the protein CASSRLLLSGGHENIQYF.

In its sample, this clonotype was seen a few times. The chain's CDR3 is CASSTSRGQPETQYF. The CDR3 nucleotides read TGCGCCAGCAGCACCTCCAGGGGGCAGCCGGAGACCCAGTACTTC. The rearrangement links TRBV5-1 to TRBJ2-5, with 8 positions matching TRBD1. CDR3 length: 15 residues. Per germline, CDR1 SGHRS and CDR2 YFSETQ. Trimming cost V 4 bases and J 5 bases; bases outside gene matches: 10.

This clonotype was counted ten times or more. The CDR3 DNA reads as TGTGCCAGCAGTTGGGACTGGACCGGGGAGCTGTTTTTT. It encodes CASSWDWTGELFF. The chain joins TRBV6-5 to TRBJ2-2; tentatively, D is TRBD2 (6 bases). The germline gives CDR1 MNHEY, CDR2 SVGAGI. V was clipped by 4 bases and J by 5 bases, with 8 bases between them. This CDR3 comprises 13 residues.

The J gene is TRBJ2-3, the V gene TRBV28, with TRBD2 identical over 10 bases. CDR3 length: 15 residues. V lost 4 bases and J lost 4; bases outside the gene matches: 5. Germline V lookup: CDR1 MDHEN, CDR2 SYDVKM. The CDR3 DNA follows: TGTGCCAGCAGTTCCCCTAGCGGGAGCTCAGATACGCAGTATTTT. It translates to CASSSPSGSSDTQYF. The variable domain in full, with the rest retrieved from reference TRBV28 and TRBJ2-3, is DVKVTQSSRYLVKRTGEKVFLECVQDMDHENMFWYRQDPGLGLRLIYFSYDVKMKEKGDIPEGYSVSREKKERFSLILESASTNQTSMYLCASSSPSGSSDTQYFGPGTRLTVL.

This clonotype was observed a handful of times. The junction departs from the called germline gene at one end, perhaps through a read error. The chain combines TRBV6-1 with TRBJ2-3; weak D call: TRBD1 (5 bases). This CDR3 has 17 amino acids. The germline gives CDR1 MNHNS, CDR2 SASEGT. The CDR3 region is CASSERPRADSTNTQYF. CDR3 DNA sequence: TGTGCCAGCAGTGAACGTCCCAGGGCAGACAGCACAAATACGCAGTATTTT.

The rearrangement links TRBV12-3 or TRBV12-4 to TRBJ2-7; maybe TRBD2 (5 bases). The ends were cut back, 2 bases at V and 0 bases at J, with 14 bases in the middle. The CDR3 loop spans 16 amino acids. This CDR3 is CASSLSVSAGSYEQYV. Here the CDR3 DNA reads TGTGCCAGCAGTTTAAGCGTCAGCGCGGGCTCCTACGAGCAGTACGTC.